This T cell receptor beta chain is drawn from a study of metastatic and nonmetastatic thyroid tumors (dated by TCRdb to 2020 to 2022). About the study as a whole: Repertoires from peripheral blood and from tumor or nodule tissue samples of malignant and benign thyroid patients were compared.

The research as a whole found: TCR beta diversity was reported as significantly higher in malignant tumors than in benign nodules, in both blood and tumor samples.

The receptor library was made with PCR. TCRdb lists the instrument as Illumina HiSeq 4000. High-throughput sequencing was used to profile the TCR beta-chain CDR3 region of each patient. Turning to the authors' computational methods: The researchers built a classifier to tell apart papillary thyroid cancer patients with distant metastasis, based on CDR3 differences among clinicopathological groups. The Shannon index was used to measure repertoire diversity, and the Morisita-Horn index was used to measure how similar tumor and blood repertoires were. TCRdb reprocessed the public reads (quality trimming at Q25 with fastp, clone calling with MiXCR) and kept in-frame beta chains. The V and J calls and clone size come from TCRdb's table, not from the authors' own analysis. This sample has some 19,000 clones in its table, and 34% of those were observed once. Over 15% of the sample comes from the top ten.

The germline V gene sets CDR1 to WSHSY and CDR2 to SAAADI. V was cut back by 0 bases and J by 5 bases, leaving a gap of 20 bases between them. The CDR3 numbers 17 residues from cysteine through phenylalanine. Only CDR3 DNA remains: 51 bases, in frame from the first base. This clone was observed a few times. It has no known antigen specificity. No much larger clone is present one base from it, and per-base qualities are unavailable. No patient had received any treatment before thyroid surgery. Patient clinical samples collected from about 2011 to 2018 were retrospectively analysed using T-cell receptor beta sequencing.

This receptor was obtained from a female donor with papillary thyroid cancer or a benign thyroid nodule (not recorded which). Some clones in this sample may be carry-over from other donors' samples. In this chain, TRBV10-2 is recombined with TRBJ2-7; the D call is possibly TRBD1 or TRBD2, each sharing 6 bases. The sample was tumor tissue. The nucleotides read TGCGCCAGCAGTGAGTCGGTGCGTTCGGGGGCACCCCACGAGCAGTACTTC. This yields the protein CASSESVRSGAPHEQYF.